What follows are 5 T cell receptor beta chains derived from one specimen sequenced in a study of Graves' ophthalmopathy and Graves' hyperthyroidism. Amplification targeted the TCR beta CDR3 regions, with RNA transcripts as the source material. The first-round RT-PCR employed HTBI primers together with the Qiagen OneStep RT-PCR kit. A multiplex PCR was then performed as the second round. TCRdb ran MiXCR on the multiplex PCR reads and lists one entry per CDR3 protein. The table has some 240,000 distinct CDR3 sequences, around 45% seen once. The sample taken for sequencing was peripheral blood. Receptors originate from an adult man with Graves' ophthalmopathy.

The V gene is TRBV5-6, the J gene TRBJ1-6; a possible D gene is TRBD1 (6 bases). This CDR3 is 17 amino acids long. V was pared by 4 bases and J by 8 bases, with 22 bases between. Germline CDR1 SGHDT, CDR2 YYEEEE. The CDR3 DNA sequence: TGTGCCAGCAGCCAAGGATACGGGGGCCCCATCCATTCACCCCTCCACTTT. Amino acids: CASSQGYGGPIHSPLHF.

A word on this clonotype: Germline and junction disagree at one end, which may indicate a read error. V is TRBV5-1 and J is TRBJ2-7, with 10 bases matching TRBD2. Germline CDR1 and CDR2: SGHRS and YFSETQ. This CDR3 has 15 residues. For the CDR3, the DNA is TGTGCCAGCAGCTTGAAAAGCGGGGGGGCCTACGAGCAGTACTTC. This sequence encodes CASSLKSGGAYEQYF.

This sequence joins TRBV24-1 and TRBJ2-7; D may be TRBD2 (6 bases). V was shortened by 4 bases and J by 0 bases, with 6 bases between the two germline ends. This CDR3 comprises 13 residues. Germline CDR1 is KGHDR and CDR2 is SFDVKD. CDR3 in DNA: TGTGCCACCAGTGAGCGGGGCTCCTACGAGCAGTACTTC. Its translation: CATSERGSYEQYF.

Turning to this clonotype: Compared with germline, one end of the junction differs, possibly owing to a read error. The V gene is TRBV2, the J gene TRBJ1-2; 8 nucleotides agree with TRBD1. Germline CDR1 SNHLY, CDR2 FYNNEI. The CDR3 has 15 residues. This chain's CDR3 is CAGSSPGQDNYGYTF. The CDR3, as DNA: TGTGCCGGCAGTTCGCCGGGACAGGACAACTATGGCTACACCTTC. Full variable domain (outside the CDR3, taken from reference TRBV2 and TRBJ1-2): EPEVTQTPSHQVTQMGQEVILRCVPISNHLYFYWYRQILGQKVEFLVSFYNNEISEKSEIFDDQFSVERPDGSNFTLKIRSTKLEDSAMYFCAGSSPGQDNYGYTFGSGTRLTVV.

V and J are TRBV27 and TRBJ1-2; perhaps TRBD1 as D (5 bases). V was cut by 6 bases and J by 4 bases, with 12 bases left in between. Germline V gene data show CDR1 as MNHEY and CDR2 as SMNVEV (reference sequence). The CDR3 has 13 residues. DNA of the CDR3: TGTGCCAGCAGCACGGGGGTAGGCTATGGCTACACCTTC. As protein: CASSTGVGYGYTF.